Described below is a single TCR beta chain sequence and its context. Its specificity is not known. The data are from a study of blood T cells in healthy people across ages. Study conclusions and caveats: The authors considered diversity estimates from one million T cells to be underestimates. Roughly linear declines in TCR beta diversity per million T cells occurred with age. Among long-lived donors, naive CD4+ cells were more numerous and diversity higher than in aged donors.

The CDR3 covers 17 residues. Germline V lookup: CDR1 MDHEN, CDR2 SYDVKM. Trimming at V came to 6 bases and at J to 0 bases, leaving 7 bases not matched to a gene. PCR was performed a second time for about 6 to 11 cycles using a sample-barcoded 5' primer and a J-beta primer mix. TCRdb reprocessed the 5' RACE reads via MiXCR and lists one record per CDR3 protein. The sample shows almost 1 million distinct CDR3 sequences, about 53% of them seen only once. Sequenced sample: blood. The chain couples TRBV28 to TRBJ2-3; 12 positions match TRBD2. The receptor's source is a woman aged 60-70 years in good health. This CDR3 is CASSSLLAGGSTDTQYF. The DNA for the CDR3 is TGTGCCAGCAGCTCCCTACTAGCGGGAGGTAGCACAGATACGCAGTATTTT.